This T cell receptor (beta chain) was documented in a study of neoadjuvant anti-PD-1 for oral cavity cancer (dated by TCRdb to the early 2020s). Notes on the research overall: Before undergoing curative-intent surgical resection, most patients got three to four biweekly nivolumab doses at 3 mg/kg. Patients without progression received a fourth nivolumab dose around day 43 and underwent definitive surgical resection on days 50-56. Under RECIST 1.1, patients with complete response, partial response or stable disease were classed as responders, and patients with progression were classed as non-responders. The parent correlative cohort included approximately 13 patients, with an approximately 32% response rate.

Results and caveats for the whole study, not just this receptor: TCR analyses included only a few patients per response group, and the authors called for larger cohorts for validation. Within PBMCs, T cell clonality (Gini index) was significantly higher in non-responders than responders after neoadjuvant nivolumab. Higher pretreatment blood Treg/Th17 ratios correlated with both higher pretreatment blood TCRbeta clonality and lower post-treatment tumor TCRbeta clonality.

For deep sequencing of PBMC libraries, mostly around 480 ng of input genomic DNA was used, and six replicates were run per sample. Following the manufacturer's instructions, the team built TCRbeta libraries using the immunoSEQ hsTCRbeta kit. Sequencing of the completed libraries took place using an Illumina NovaSeq 6000 S4 flow cell after they had been pooled to approximately 2.8 nM. The paper's processing steps were these. The immunoSEQ Analyzer handled quality control and preprocessing of the raw data. The analysis was restricted to productive rearrangements, with each unique CDR3 amino acid sequence defining a clonotype. Repertoire clonality was estimated as the Gini-Simpson index, computed with the R package tcR. Student's t test was used to compare Gini indices, while Pearson correlation assessed associations with tumor size change. TCRdb mirrors the immuneACCESS table, restricted to in-frame sequences. Some clones are absent from its copies; in checked studies, under half trace to an unresolved V gene, and the reason for the others is unknown. The DNA gave D and trimming, while V, J and clone size come from that table. For this sample the table gives under 8,000 clones, of which 65% to 70% were detected only once. In total, the top ten clones hold approximately 3% of the sample.

What the time point label conveys for this sample: after neoadjuvant nivolumab, at surgical resection. None of the patients had received prior systemic or radiation treatment, and all were newly diagnosed with stage II-IVA oral cavity squamous cell carcinoma. The cohort was made up of patients with locally advanced, HPV-negative oral cavity squamous cell carcinoma. No culture maintenance or expansion was done, as the peripheral blood mononuclear cells went straight to analysis. The samples were drawn from a longitudinal correlative study tied to a single-arm phase II trial testing neoadjuvant nivolumab in oral cavity squamous cell carcinoma. Genomic DNA-based TCRbeta sequencing was performed on subject-matched pre- and post-treatment PBMCs and tumors from three responders and three non-responders. Peripheral blood mononuclear cells were collected once before nivolumab treatment and again after treatment, at the time of surgery. The Maxwell RSC DNA from Cells kit was used to extract genomic DNA from PBMCs.

Regarding this clone: The specificity of this receptor is unknown. No per-base quality is available; no much larger clone lies one base away.

The specimen comprised PBMCs, sampled after nivolumab (anti-PD-1) treatment. The sequence derives from a person aged 35 to 85 with oral cavity squamous cell carcinoma.

The nucleotide sequence is TGTGCCAGCAGCTTAGGGGCGGGTTATAATTCACCCCTCCACTTT. This encodes CASSLGAGYNSPLHF. The V and J segments used are TRBV7-2 and TRBJ1-6; the D gene identity is not certain. CDR3 length: 15 amino acids, cysteine to phenylalanine. The sequence is cut down to CDR3 DNA, 45 bases in frame from base 1. For CDR1 and CDR2, the germline V gene lists SGHTA and FQGNSA. Trimming takes 1 base from V and 4 bases from J, and the germline ends sit 8 bases apart.